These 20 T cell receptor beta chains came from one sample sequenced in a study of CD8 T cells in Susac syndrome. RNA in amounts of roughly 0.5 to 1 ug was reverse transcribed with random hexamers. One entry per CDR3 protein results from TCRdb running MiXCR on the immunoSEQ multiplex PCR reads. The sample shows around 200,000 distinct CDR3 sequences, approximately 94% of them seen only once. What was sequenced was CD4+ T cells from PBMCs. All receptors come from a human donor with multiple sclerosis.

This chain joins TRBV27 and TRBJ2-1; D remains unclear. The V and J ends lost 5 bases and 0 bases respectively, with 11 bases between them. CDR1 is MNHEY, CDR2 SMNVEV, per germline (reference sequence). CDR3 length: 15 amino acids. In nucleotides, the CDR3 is TGTGCCAGCAGTCGACGGCGTAGCTCCTACAATGAGCAGTTCTTC. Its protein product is CASSRRRSSYNEQFF.

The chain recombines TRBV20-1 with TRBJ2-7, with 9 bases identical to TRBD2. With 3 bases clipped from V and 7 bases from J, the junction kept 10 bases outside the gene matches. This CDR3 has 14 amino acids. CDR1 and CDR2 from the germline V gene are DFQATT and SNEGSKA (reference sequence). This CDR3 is CSASQLAGYDEQYF. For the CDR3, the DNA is TGCAGTGCTAGTCAACTAGCGGGTTACGATGAGCAGTACTTC.

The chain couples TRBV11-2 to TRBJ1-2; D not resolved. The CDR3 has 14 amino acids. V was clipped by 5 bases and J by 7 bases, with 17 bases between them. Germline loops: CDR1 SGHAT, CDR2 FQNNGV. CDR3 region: CASSPILKGAGYTF. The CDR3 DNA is TGTGCCAGCAGCCCAATCCTCAAAGGAGCTGGCTACACCTTC.

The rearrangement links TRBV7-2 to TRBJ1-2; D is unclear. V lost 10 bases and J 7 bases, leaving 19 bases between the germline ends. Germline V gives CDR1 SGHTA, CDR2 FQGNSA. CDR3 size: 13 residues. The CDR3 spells CAIRFPNGVGYTF. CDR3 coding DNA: TGTGCCATTCGCTTCCCGAATGGGGTTGGCTACACCTTC.

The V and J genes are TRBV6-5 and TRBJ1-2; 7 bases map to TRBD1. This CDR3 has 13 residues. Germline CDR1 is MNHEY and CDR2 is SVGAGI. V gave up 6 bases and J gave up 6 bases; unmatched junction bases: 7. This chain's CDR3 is CASSRGTANGYTF. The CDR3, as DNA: TGTGCCAGCAGCCGAGGGACAGCTAATGGCTACACCTTC.

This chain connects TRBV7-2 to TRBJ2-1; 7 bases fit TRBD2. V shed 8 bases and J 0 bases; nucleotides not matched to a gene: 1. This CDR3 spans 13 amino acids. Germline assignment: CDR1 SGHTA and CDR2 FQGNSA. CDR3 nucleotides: TGTGCCAGCCGGGGGGTCTCCTACAATGAGCAGTTCTTC. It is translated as CASRGVSYNEQFF.

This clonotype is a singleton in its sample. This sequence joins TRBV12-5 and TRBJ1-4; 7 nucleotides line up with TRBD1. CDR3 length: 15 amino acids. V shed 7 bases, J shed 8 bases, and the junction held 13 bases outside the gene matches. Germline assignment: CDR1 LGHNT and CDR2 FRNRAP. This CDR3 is CASDTGDSRGEKLFF. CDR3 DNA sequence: TGTGCTAGTGATACTGGGGACAGCAGAGGGGAAAAACTGTTTTTT.

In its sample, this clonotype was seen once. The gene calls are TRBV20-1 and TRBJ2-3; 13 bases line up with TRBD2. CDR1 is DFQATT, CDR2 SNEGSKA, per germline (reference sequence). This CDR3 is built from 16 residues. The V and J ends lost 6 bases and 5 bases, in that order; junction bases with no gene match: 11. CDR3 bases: TGCAGTGCCCTGCGCGGGACTAGCGGGGTGGGAGATACGCAGTATTTT. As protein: CSALRGTSGVGDTQYF.

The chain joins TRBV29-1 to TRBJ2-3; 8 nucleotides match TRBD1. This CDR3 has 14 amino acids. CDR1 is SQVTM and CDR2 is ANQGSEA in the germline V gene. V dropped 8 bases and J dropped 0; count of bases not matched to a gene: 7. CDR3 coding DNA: TGCAGCACCCGGACAGGGACAAGCACAGATACGCAGTATTTT. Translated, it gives CSTRTGTSTDTQYF.

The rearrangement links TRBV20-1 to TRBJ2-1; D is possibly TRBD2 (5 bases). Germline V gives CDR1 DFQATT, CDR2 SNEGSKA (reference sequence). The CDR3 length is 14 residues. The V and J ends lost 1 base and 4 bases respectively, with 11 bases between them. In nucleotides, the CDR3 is TGCAGTGCTAGAGTTATTAGCGCATACAATGAGCAGTTCTTC. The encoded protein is CSARVISAYNEQFF.

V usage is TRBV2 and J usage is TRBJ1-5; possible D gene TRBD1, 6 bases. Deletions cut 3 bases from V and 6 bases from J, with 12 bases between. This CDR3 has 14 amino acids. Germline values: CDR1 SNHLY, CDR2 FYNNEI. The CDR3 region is CASSEVSGVQPQHF. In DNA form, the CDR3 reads TGTGCCAGCAGTGAGGTGTCAGGGGTTCAGCCCCAGCATTTT. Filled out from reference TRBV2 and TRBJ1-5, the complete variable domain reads EPEVTQTPSHQVTQMGQEVILRCVPISNHLYFYWYRQILGQKVEFLVSFYNNEISEKSEIFDDQFSVERPDGSNFTLKIRSTKLEDSAMYFCASSEVSGVQPQHFGDGTRLSIL.

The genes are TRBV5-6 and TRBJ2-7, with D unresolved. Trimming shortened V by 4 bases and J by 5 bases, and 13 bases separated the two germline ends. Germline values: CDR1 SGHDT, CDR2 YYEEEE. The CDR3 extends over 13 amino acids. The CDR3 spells CASSPLRVDEQYV. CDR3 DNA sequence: TGTGCCAGCAGCCCCCTCCGGGTGGACGAGCAGTACGTC.

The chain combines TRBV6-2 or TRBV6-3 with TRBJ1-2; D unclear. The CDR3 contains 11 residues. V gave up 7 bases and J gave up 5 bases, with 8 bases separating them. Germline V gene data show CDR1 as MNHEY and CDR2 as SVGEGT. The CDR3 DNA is TGTGCCAGCACCTCTGGTTATGGCTACACCTTC. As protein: CASTSGYGYTF.

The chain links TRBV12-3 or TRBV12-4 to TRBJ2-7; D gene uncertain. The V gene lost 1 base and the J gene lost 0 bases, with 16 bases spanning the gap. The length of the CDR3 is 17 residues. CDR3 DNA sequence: TGTGCCAGCAGTTTAGGCCCCCAACACCGGAGCTCCTACGAGCAGTACTTC. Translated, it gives CASSLGPQHRSSYEQYF.

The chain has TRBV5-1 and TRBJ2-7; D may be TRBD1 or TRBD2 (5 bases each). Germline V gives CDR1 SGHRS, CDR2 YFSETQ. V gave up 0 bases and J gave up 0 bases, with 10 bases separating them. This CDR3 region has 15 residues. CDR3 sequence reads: CASSLVSGGSYEQYF. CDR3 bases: TGCGCCAGCAGCTTGGTATCTGGGGGCTCCTACGAGCAGTACTTC.

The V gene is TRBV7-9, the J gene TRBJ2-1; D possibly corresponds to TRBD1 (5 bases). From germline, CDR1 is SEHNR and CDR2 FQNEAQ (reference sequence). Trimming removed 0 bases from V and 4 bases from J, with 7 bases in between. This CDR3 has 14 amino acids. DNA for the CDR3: TGTGCCAGCAGCTTAGCCGCAGGGTACAATGAGCAGTTCTTC. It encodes CASSLAAGYNEQFF.

The CDR3 nucleotides are TGTGCCAGTAGTATTAGGACAGGCATCTATGGCTACACCTTC. As protein: CASSIRTGIYGYTF. V usage is TRBV19 and J usage is TRBJ1-2; 7 bases align to TRBD1. The CDR3 spans 14 residues. Germline V lookup: CDR1 LNHDA, CDR2 SQIVND (reference sequence). V gave up 3 bases and J gave up 4 bases; unmatched junction bases: 5.

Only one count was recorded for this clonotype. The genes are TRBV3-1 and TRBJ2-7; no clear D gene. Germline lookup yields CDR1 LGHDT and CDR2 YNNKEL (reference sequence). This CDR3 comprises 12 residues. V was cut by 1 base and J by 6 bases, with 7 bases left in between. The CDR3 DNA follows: TGTGCCAGCAGCCAAGGGGTTGGCGAGCAGTACTTC. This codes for CASSQGVGEQYF.

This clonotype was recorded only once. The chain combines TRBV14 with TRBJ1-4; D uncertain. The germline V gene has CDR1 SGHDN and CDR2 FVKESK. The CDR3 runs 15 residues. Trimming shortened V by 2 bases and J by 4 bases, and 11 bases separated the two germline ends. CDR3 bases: TGTGCCAGCAGCCAACAATGGGGTAATAATGAAAAACTGTTTTTT. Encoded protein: CASSQQWGNNEKLFF.

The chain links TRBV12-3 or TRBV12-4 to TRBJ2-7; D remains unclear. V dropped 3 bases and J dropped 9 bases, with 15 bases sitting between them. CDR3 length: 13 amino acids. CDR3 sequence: CASSFRASSWQYF. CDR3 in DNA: TGTGCCAGCAGTTTTCGGGCATCGTCTTGGCAGTACTTC.